The rows below give T cell receptor beta chains drawn from one sample of a study of shared clonotypes between healthy human individuals. Profiled with immunoSEQ multiplex PCR; TCRdb holds only in-frame clones, not every one. The table lists over a million clones, roughly 96% of them singletons. The sequencing sample was made of naive CD4+ T cells sorted from blood. The receptors were sampled from a man aged 30-40 years in good health. The CDR3 runs from the conserved cysteine through the conserved F or W. Fields, in order: D gene, J gene, clone size, V gene, CDR3 protein, CDR3 DNA. The D gene is left open where the match is weak. Some rows have no size entry. The others give once, few or many, or a class for an expanded clone.

d_gene: TRBD1
j_gene: TRBJ1-3
abundance: .
v_gene: TRBV9
CDR3aa: CASSVATRDRAKPSGNTIYF
CDR3nt: TGTGCCAGCAGCGTAGCTACTAGGGACAGGGCAAAGCCCTCTGGAAACACCATATATTTT

d_gene: .
j_gene: TRBJ2-1
abundance: few
v_gene: TRBV28
CDR3aa: CASSFLDRARNEQFF
CDR3nt: TGTGCCAGCAGTTTTTTGGACAGAGCCCGCAATGAGCAGTTCTTC

d_gene: TRBD1
j_gene: TRBJ1-1
abundance: few
v_gene: TRBV5-6
CDR3aa: CASSTRTGLNTEAFF
CDR3nt: TGTGCCAGCAGCACCCGGACAGGGCTGAACACTGAAGCTTTCTTT

d_gene: TRBD1
j_gene: TRBJ2-1
abundance: .
v_gene: TRBV18
CDR3aa: CASSQNVPGQGTYNEQFF
CDR3nt: TGTGCCAGCTCACAAAATGTACCGGGACAGGGAACCTACAATGAGCAGTTCTTC

d_gene: .
j_gene: TRBJ2-7
abundance: .
v_gene: TRBV9
CDR3aa: CASSVSAIPYEQYF
CDR3nt: TGTGCCAGCAGCGTTAGCGCCATACCCTACGAGCAGTACTTC

d_gene: TRBD1
j_gene: TRBJ1-1
abundance: .
v_gene: TRBV5-1
CDR3aa: CASSFLRTGDTEAFF
CDR3nt: TGCGCCAGCAGCTTCCTCCGGACAGGGGACACTGAAGCTTTCTTT

d_gene: .
j_gene: TRBJ2-3
abundance: once
v_gene: TRBV5-1
CDR3aa: CASSPTHPTDTQYF
CDR3nt: TGCGCCAGCAGCCCGACTCATCCCACAGATACGCAGTATTTT

d_gene: .
j_gene: TRBJ2-3
abundance: .
v_gene: TRBV5-1
CDR3aa: CASSLRALTDTQYF
CDR3nt: TGCGCCAGCAGCTTGCGGGCTTTGACAGATACGCAGTATTTT

d_gene: TRBD2
j_gene: TRBJ2-2
abundance: .
v_gene: TRBV15
CDR3aa: CATSRRTSGVTTGELFF
CDR3nt: TGTGCCACCAGCAGACGGACTAGCGGGGTTACCACCGGGGAGCTGTTTTTT

d_gene: TRBD2
j_gene: TRBJ2-2
abundance: once
v_gene: TRBV5-1
CDR3aa: CASSPEGGRGTGELFF
CDR3nt: TGCGCCAGCAGCCCGGAGGGCGGGAGGGGCACCGGGGAGCTGTTTTTT

d_gene: .
j_gene: TRBJ1-4
abundance: .
v_gene: TRBV10-3
CDR3aa: CAIGGGDEKLFF
CDR3nt: TGTGCCATCGGTGGGGGAGATGAAAAACTGTTTTTT

d_gene: .
j_gene: TRBJ1-3
abundance: .
v_gene: TRBV7-8
CDR3aa: CASSLSDRIVGNTIYF
CDR3nt: TGTGCCAGCAGCTTAAGCGACAGGATAGTTGGAAACACCATATATTTT

d_gene: .
j_gene: TRBJ1-5
abundance: .
v_gene: TRBV21-1
CDR3aa: CASRKPGTAQPQHF
CDR3nt: TGTGCCAGCAGAAAACCCGGGACAGCTCAGCCCCAGCATTTT

d_gene: TRBD1
j_gene: TRBJ2-7
abundance: .
v_gene: TRBV10-3
CDR3aa: CAISDRGQREQYF
CDR3nt: TGTGCCATCTCGGACAGGGGGCAGAGAGAGCAGTACTTC

d_gene: .
j_gene: TRBJ2-3
abundance: .
v_gene: TRBV7-8
CDR3aa: CASSPSLGEGTDTQYF
CDR3nt: TGTGCCAGCAGCCCCTCCCTCGGAGAAGGCACAGATACGCAGTATTTT

d_gene: .
j_gene: TRBJ2-2
abundance: .
v_gene: TRBV7-9
CDR3aa: CASSPLGSSTGELFF
CDR3nt: TGTGCCAGCAGCCCACTAGGGAGTTCCACCGGGGAGCTGTTTTTT

d_gene: TRBD2
j_gene: TRBJ2-3
abundance: .
v_gene: TRBV9
CDR3aa: CASSLTIAGSSTDTQYF
CDR3nt: TGTGCCAGCAGCTTAACTATAGCGGGGTCGAGCACAGATACGCAGTATTTT

d_gene: .
j_gene: TRBJ1-2
abundance: .
v_gene: TRBV7-9
CDR3aa: CALGGANYGYTF
CDR3nt: TGTGCCCTAGGGGGAGCTAACTATGGCTACACCTTC

d_gene: TRBD1
j_gene: TRBJ2-7
abundance: .
v_gene: TRBV7-8
CDR3aa: CASSLDRGIAYEQYF
CDR3nt: TGTGCCAGCAGCTTAGACAGGGGAATTGCCTACGAGCAGTACTTC

d_gene: TRBD2
j_gene: TRBJ2-7
abundance: .
v_gene: TRBV10-3
CDR3aa: CATRTSDYPSYEQYF
CDR3nt: TGTGCCACCCGGACTAGCGACTACCCTTCCTACGAGCAGTACTTC

d_gene: TRBD2
j_gene: TRBJ2-3
abundance: .
v_gene: TRBV2
CDR3aa: CASTLPSGRTDTQYF
CDR3nt: TGTGCCAGCACTCTGCCCAGCGGGAGGACAGATACGCAGTATTTT

d_gene: .
j_gene: TRBJ1-5
abundance: .
v_gene: TRBV10-3
CDR3aa: CAISEGNLVSNQPQHF
CDR3nt: TGTGCCATCAGTGAGGGGAATCTGGTTAGCAATCAGCCCCAGCATTTT

d_gene: TRBD1
j_gene: TRBJ1-5
abundance: .
v_gene: TRBV30
CDR3aa: CAWSVGGNGNQPQHF
CDR3nt: TGTGCCTGGAGTGTAGGGGGCAATGGCAATCAGCCCCAGCATTTT

d_gene: .
j_gene: TRBJ2-7
abundance: .
v_gene: TRBV5-4
CDR3aa: CASSLISGPYEQYF
CDR3nt: TGTGCCAGCAGCTTGATTAGCGGACCCTACGAGCAGTACTTC

d_gene: TRBD1
j_gene: TRBJ1-4
abundance: .
v_gene: TRBV2
CDR3aa: CASSGNRGGEKLFF
CDR3nt: TGTGCCAGCAGTGGGAACAGGGGCGGTGAAAAACTGTTTTTT

d_gene: .
j_gene: TRBJ2-1
abundance: .
v_gene: TRBV6-1
CDR3aa: CASSEGSYNEQFF
CDR3nt: TGTGCCAGCAGTGAGGGGAGCTACAATGAGCAGTTCTTC

d_gene: .
j_gene: TRBJ2-7
abundance: .
v_gene: TRBV6-1
CDR3aa: CASSERVGPYEQYF
CDR3nt: TGTGCCAGCAGTGAACGGGTCGGGCCCTATGAGCAGTACTTC

d_gene: .
j_gene: TRBJ2-2
abundance: .
v_gene: TRBV21-1
CDR3aa: CASSPGTQIFTGELFF
CDR3nt: TGTGCCAGCAGCCCCGGGACACAGATTTTCACCGGGGAGCTGTTTTTT

d_gene: .
j_gene: TRBJ2-3
abundance: .
v_gene: TRBV6-4
CDR3aa: CASRAPNTDTQYF
CDR3nt: TGTGCCAGTCGGGCACCGAACACAGATACGCAGTATTTT

d_gene: .
j_gene: TRBJ2-3
abundance: .
v_gene: TRBV7-9
CDR3aa: CASSSTDTQYF
CDR3nt: TGTGCCAGCAGTTCCACAGATACGCAGTATTTT

d_gene: .
j_gene: TRBJ2-3
abundance: .
v_gene: TRBV7-2
CDR3aa: CASSLAPDTQYF
CDR3nt: TGTGCCAGCAGCTTAGCACCAGATACGCAGTATTTT

d_gene: TRBD2
j_gene: TRBJ2-1
abundance: .
v_gene: TRBV27
CDR3aa: CASSLSRTSGYEQFF
CDR3nt: TGTGCCAGCAGTTTGTCCCGGACTAGCGGCTATGAGCAGTTCTTC

d_gene: TRBD2
j_gene: TRBJ2-5
abundance: .
v_gene: TRBV6-5
CDR3aa: CASSYRGSGETQYF
CDR3nt: TGTGCCAGCAGTTACCGCGGGAGCGGCGAGACCCAGTACTTC

d_gene: TRBD2
j_gene: TRBJ2-7
abundance: .
v_gene: TRBV4-1
CDR3aa: CASSPGLASYEQYF
CDR3nt: TGCGCCAGCAGCCCGGGACTAGCAAGCTACGAGCAGTACTTC

d_gene: .
j_gene: TRBJ2-7
abundance: .
v_gene: TRBV5-1
CDR3aa: CASSFGETPPREQYF
CDR3nt: TGCGCCAGCAGCTTTGGCGAAACTCCCCCTAGGGAGCAGTACTTC

d_gene: .
j_gene: TRBJ2-1
abundance: .
v_gene: TRBV13
CDR3aa: CASSLPGQKSYNEQFF
CDR3nt: TGTGCCAGCAGCCTACCGGGACAAAAGTCATACAATGAGCAGTTCTTC

d_gene: .
j_gene: TRBJ2-7
abundance: .
v_gene: TRBV10-1
CDR3aa: CASSRRTDAEQYF
CDR3nt: TGCGCCAGCAGTCGAAGGACAGACGCCGAGCAGTACTTC

d_gene: TRBD2
j_gene: TRBJ2-5
abundance: .
v_gene: TRBV5-4
CDR3aa: CASSLLAREGETQYF
CDR3nt: TGTGCCAGCAGCTTGTTGGCTAGGGAGGGGGAGACCCAGTACTTC

d_gene: .
j_gene: TRBJ2-2
abundance: .
v_gene: TRBV10-3
CDR3aa: CAISDTRNTGELFF
CDR3nt: TGTGCCATCAGTGATACGAGGAACACCGGGGAGCTGTTTTTT

d_gene: .
j_gene: TRBJ2-1
abundance: .
v_gene: TRBV15
CDR3aa: CATSRDLWISITQDEQFF
CDR3nt: TGTGCCACCAGCAGAGATCTCTGGATCTCGATTACCCAGGATGAGCAGTTCTTC